This TCR beta chain stems from a study of blood T cell repertoires in COVID-19. This clone appeared a few times. The ends lost 2 bases at V and 7 bases at J; junction bases unmatched: 18. The CDR3 extends over 19 amino acids. In germline, CDR1 is WNHNN, CDR2 SYGVQD (reference sequence). The table came from immunoSEQ multiplex PCR; TCRdb's copy has only in-frame clones and leaves some out. The table includes 130,000 or so clones, about four fifths detected once. Categorization into cohorts depended on clinical history that participants reported. J is TRBJ2-1 and V is TRBV10-1, with 9 bases matching TRBD2. What was sequenced was PBMCs or T cells enriched from blood (not recorded which). The clonotype comes from a woman in her 30s who had recovered from COVID-19. In DNA form, the CDR3 reads TGCGCCAGCAGTGAGGACAGGAGGGTTTATAGCGGGAGTTGTAATGAGCAGTTCTTC. The encoded protein is CASSEDRRVYSGSCNEQFF.